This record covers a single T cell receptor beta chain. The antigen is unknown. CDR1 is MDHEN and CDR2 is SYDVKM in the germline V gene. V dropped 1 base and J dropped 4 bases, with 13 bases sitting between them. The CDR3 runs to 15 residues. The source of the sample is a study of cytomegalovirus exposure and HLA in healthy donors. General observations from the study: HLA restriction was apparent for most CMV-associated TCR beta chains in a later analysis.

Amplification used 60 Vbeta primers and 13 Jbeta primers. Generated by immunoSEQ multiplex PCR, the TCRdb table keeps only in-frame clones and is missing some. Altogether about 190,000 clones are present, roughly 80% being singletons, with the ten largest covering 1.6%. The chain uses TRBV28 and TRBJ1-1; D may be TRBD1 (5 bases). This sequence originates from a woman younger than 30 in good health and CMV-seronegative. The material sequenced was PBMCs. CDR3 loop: CASSLLTRVSTEAFF. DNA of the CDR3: TGTGCCAGCAGTTTATTGACCAGGGTGAGCACTGAAGCTTTCTTT.